A selection of T cell receptor beta chains follows, all from one sample in a study of spatial heterogeneity in lung cancer. MiXCR was run by TCRdb on the 5' RACE reads, yielding one entry per CDR3 protein. This table holds about 44,000 distinct CDR3 sequences, around 13% found once. The sample in question was PBMCs, obtained at surgery. These receptors were taken from a male donor with early-stage non-small cell lung cancer. The CDR3 runs from the conserved cysteine through the conserved F or W. D genes are given only for firm matches. The size entry is marked missing in some rows and otherwise reads once, few, many or a size class.

v_gene	abundance	j_gene	d_gene	CDR3aa	CDR3nt
TRBV29-1	.	TRBJ1-6	TRBD1	CSVRGQGVGNSPLHF	TGCAGCGTTCGGGGGCAGGGGGTCGGGAATTCACCCCTCCACTTT
TRBV20-1	few	TRBJ1-1	.	CSASPGLNTEAFF	TGCAGTGCTAGCCCTGGGCTGAACACTGAAGCTTTCTTT
TRBV7-2	many	TRBJ2-1	.	CASRALSGRAYNEQFF	TGTGCCAGCAGGGCACTTTCGGGCAGGGCCTACAATGAGCAGTTCTTC
TRBV20-1	many	TRBJ2-2	.	CSARNTGELFF	TGCAGTGCTAGGAACACCGGGGAGCTGTTTTTT
TRBV7-2	few	TRBJ1-5	.	CASSLGLLNQPQHF	TGTGCCAGCAGCTTAGGTCTGCTTAATCAGCCCCAGCATTTT
TRBV14	.	TRBJ2-3	.	CASSQDRLGQGWSSTDTQYF	TGTGCCAGCAGCCAAGATCGTCTGGGGCAGGGGTGGTCCAGCACAGATACGCAGTATTTT
TRBV19	.	TRBJ1-2	.	CASTVADYGYTF	TGTGCCAGTACAGTAGCGGACTATGGCTACACCTTC
TRBV14	many	TRBJ2-5	.	CASSPLRKETQYF	TGTGCCAGCAGCCCCTTACGGAAAGAGACCCAGTACTTC
TRBV20-1	.	TRBJ2-2	.	CSAADSNTGELFF	TGCAGTGCAGCCGACTCGAACACCGGGGAGCTGTTTTTT
TRBV18	many	TRBJ2-2	.	CASSPPSLSNTGELFF	TGTGCCAGCTCACCACCGAGCTTATCAAACACCGGGGAGCTGTTTTTT
TRBV24-1	.	TRBJ2-3	TRBD1	CATSEGTGANTQYF	TGTGCCACCAGTGAGGGGACAGGGGCAAATACGCAGTATTTT
TRBV5-6	few	TRBJ1-1	.	CASSTGRNTEAFF	TGTGCCAGCAGCACCGGACGGAACACTGAAGCTTTCTTT
TRBV2	.	TRBJ1-1	.	CASFGSTVDTEAFF	TGTGCCAGCTTCGGGTCGACGGTGGACACTGAAGCTTTCTTT
TRBV20-1	.	TRBJ1-2	TRBD1	CSASHRQGNFYGYTF	TGCAGTGCTAGCCATAGACAGGGTAACTTCTATGGCTACACCTTC
TRBV7-2	.	TRBJ2-7	.	CASSSAGFEQYF	TGTGCCAGCAGCTCCGCAGGTTTCGAGCAGTACTTC
TRBV29-1	many	TRBJ2-3	.	CSVEGPSTDTQYF	TGCAGCGTCGAGGGGCCAAGCACAGATACGCAGTATTTT
TRBV6-1	.	TRBJ1-6	.	CASSEDGWVKDSPLHF	TGTGCCAGCAGTGAAGATGGGTGGGTGAAGGATTCACCCCTCCACTTT
TRBV6-2/TRBV6-3	.	TRBJ2-1	TRBD2	CASSYLSGSYNEQFF	TGTGCCAGCAGTTACCTCAGCGGGAGTTACAATGAGCAGTTCTTC
TRBV4-1	many	TRBJ1-3	.	CASSQETGPGNTIYF	TGCGCCAGCAGCCAAGAAACAGGGCCTGGAAACACCATATATTTT
TRBV5-1	many	TRBJ2-5	.	CASSPGQLQETQYF	TGCGCCAGCAGCCCCGGACAGCTCCAAGAGACCCAGTACTTC
TRBV11-3	few	TRBJ2-5	.	CASSPGSTGVEETQYF	TGTGCCAGCAGCCCCGGGAGCACCGGGGTCGAAGAGACCCAGTACTTC
TRBV7-2	.	TRBJ2-1	TRBD2	CASSLGGGTFNEQFF	TGTGCCAGCAGCTTAGGCGGGGGAACCTTTAATGAGCAGTTCTTC
TRBV12-3/TRBV12-4	many	TRBJ2-3	TRBD1	CASRLGGGDTQYF	TGTGCCAGCAGACTAGGGGGCGGGGATACGCAGTATTTT
TRBV12-3/TRBV12-4	few	TRBJ1-5	.	CASRPAGTNQPQHF	TGTGCCAGCAGGCCGGCGGGTACCAATCAGCCCCAGCATTTT
TRBV12-3/TRBV12-4	few	TRBJ1-1	.	CASSLAVPTEAFF	TGTGCCAGCAGTTTAGCGGTCCCCACTGAAGCTTTCTTT
TRBV3-1	many	TRBJ2-7	.	CASSRGTYYEQYF	TGTGCCAGCAGCCGCGGGACGTACTACGAGCAGTACTTC
TRBV28	.	TRBJ1-5	.	CASSHNRVDLSQPQHF	TGTGCCAGCAGTCATAACAGGGTGGATCTAAGTCAGCCCCAGCATTTT
TRBV9	few	TRBJ2-7	.	CASSVGAATTYEQYF	TGTGCCAGCAGCGTAGGGGCAGCTACGACCTACGAGCAGTACTTC